The 21 T cell receptor beta chains below come from one sample, sequenced in a study of PD-1 blockade in classical Hodgkin lymphoma. Only in-frame clones appear in the TCRdb table, and some are missing; sequencing was by immunoSEQ multiplex PCR. Of 20,000 to 25,000 clones listed, roughly three quarters are singletons. Time point reported: cycle 4 day 1 (C4D1), after six to seven weeks of nivolumab. There was relapse after autologous stem cell transplantation in every patient, and there was variation in brentuximab vedotin exposure. The specimen comprised peripheral blood mononuclear cells (PBMCs), sampled before the fourth cycle of nivolumab. All receptors derive from a human donor with classical Hodgkin lymphoma.

The J gene is TRBJ2-5, the V gene TRBV19; D is perhaps TRBD2 (6 bases). The CDR3 is made up of 12 amino acids. V lost 8 bases, J lost 5 bases, and 12 bases lay in between. CDR1 and CDR2 from the germline V gene are LNHDA and SQIVND (reference sequence). The CDR3 region is CASGRLGETQYF. The CDR3 coding sequence is TGTGCCAGTGGGAGACTAGGGGAGACCCAGTACTTC.

This sequence joins TRBV5-1 and TRBJ2-7; 8 positions agree with TRBD1. This CDR3 is built from 19 residues. The V segment lost 0 bases and the J segment 0 bases; nucleotides outside the gene matches: 14. The germline gives CDR1 SGHRS, CDR2 YFSETQ. The DNA of the CDR3 is TGCGCCAGCAGCTTGGCCCTCTCATCGGGACAGGCAAACTCCTACGAGCAGTACTTC. Residues: CASSLALSSGQANSYEQYF.

This clone was counted only a few times. An end of the junction differs from the germline gene, which may be a read error. Within the sample, other DNA sequences also encode this same CDR3. The chain has TRBV2 and TRBJ2-7; tentative D call: TRBD1 (5 bases). The CDR3 loop spans 12 amino acids. Germline V gives CDR1 SNHLY, CDR2 FYNNEI. Here the CDR3 reads CASREGVYEQYF. Written as DNA, the CDR3 is TGTGCCAGCAGGGAAGGGGTCTACGAGCAGTACTTC.

V gene TRBV5-1 combines with J gene TRBJ2-7; D gene uncertain. Germline V gene lookup returns CDR1 SGHRS and CDR2 YFSETQ. The CDR3 sequence is 15 residues long. Trimming removed 0 bases from V and 2 bases from J, with 12 bases in between. The CDR3 spells CASSLEFGQAYEQYF. CDR3 bases: TGCGCCAGCAGCTTGGAGTTCGGTCAGGCCTACGAGCAGTACTTC.

This clone occurred once. The chain recombines TRBV29-1 with TRBJ2-3; TRBD1 aligns across 11 bases. CDR1 and CDR2 (germline): SQVTM, ANQGSEA. V lost 6 bases and J lost 6; bases outside the gene matches: 2. This CDR3 spans 12 amino acids. CDR3 sequence: CSVDRGRDTQYF. In DNA, the CDR3 is TGCAGCGTGGACAGGGGGCGTGATACGCAGTATTTT.

The V call is TRBV6-6, the J call TRBJ2-5, with D possibly being TRBD1 (7 bases). The CDR3 runs 16 residues. In germline, CDR1 is MNHNY, CDR2 SVGAGI (reference sequence). Trimming cost V 7 bases and J 3 bases, with 21 bases left between them. The CDR3 DNA follows: TGTGCCAGCACCCTTAACCAGGGGGGAACAAAAGAGACCCAGTACTTC. Its protein product is CASTLNQGGTKETQYF.

V usage is TRBV7-6 and J usage is TRBJ2-5; perhaps TRBD1 as D (6 bases). V was trimmed by 4 bases and J by 1 base, leaving 13 bases between them. CDR1 is SGHVS and CDR2 is FNYEAQ in the germline V gene. This CDR3 has 15 amino acids. CDR3 in DNA: TGTGCCAGCAGCTCTCACCAGGGGTCCCAAGAGACCCAGTACTTC. Protein sequence: CASSSHQGSQETQYF.

V usage is TRBV5-1 and J usage is TRBJ1-2, with D uncertain. The V end was cut by 2 bases, the J end by 8 bases, with 10 bases between. From germline, CDR1 is SGHRS and CDR2 YFSETQ. The CDR3 covers 12 residues. CDR3: CASSFSGDGYTF. The CDR3 nucleotides are TGCGCCAGCAGCTTCTCAGGCGACGGCTACACCTTC.

The rearrangement joins TRBV6-1 to TRBJ2-5; D unclear. V lost 1 base and J lost 6, with 9 bases in between. The CDR3 sequence is 13 residues long. CDR1 is MNHNS and CDR2 is SASEGT in the germline V gene. The CDR3, as DNA: TGTGCCAGCAGTGAAGACCAACTTAAGACCCAGTACTTC. Translation gives CASSEDQLKTQYF.

About this clone: Other DNA variants within this sample encode the same CDR3. The V and J genes are TRBV9 and TRBJ2-3; D possibly uses TRBD1 or TRBD2 (5 bases each). Germline CDR1 reads SGDLS; CDR2 reads YYNGEE. CDR3 length equals 15 residues. V was trimmed by 0 bases and J by 0 bases, leaving 8 bases between them. This CDR3 is CASSVAGRSTDTQYF. The CDR3 DNA reads as TGTGCCAGCAGCGTAGCGGGACGGAGCACAGATACGCAGTATTTT.

V gene TRBV19 combines with J gene TRBJ2-7; 7 nucleotides agree with TRBD1. The CDR3 runs 12 residues. CDR1 is LNHDA, CDR2 SQIVND, per germline (reference sequence). The trim removed 9 bases at V and 3 bases at J, leaving 5 bases unmatched. The CDR3 spells CASGQVNYEQYF. The CDR3 DNA is TGTGCCAGCGGACAGGTCAACTACGAGCAGTACTTC.

This clone was seen more than once but under ten times. This chain links TRBV4-1 with TRBJ2-2; the D gene is possibly TRBD1 (6 bases). Germline loops: CDR1 MGHRA, CDR2 YSYEKL. V lost 0 bases and J lost 4, with 24 bases in between. The CDR3 covers 20 residues. CDR3 nucleotide sequence: TGCGCCAGCAGCCAAGATGCCTTACAGGGTGTGGGAATGCTCACCGGGGAGCTGTTTTTT. This gives the protein CASSQDALQGVGMLTGELFF.

The CDR3 loop reads CASRPTGLYHSYEQYF. The CDR3 coding sequence is TGTGCCAGCAGGCCTACAGGTTTGTATCACTCCTACGAGCAGTACTTC. J is TRBJ2-7 and V is TRBV27, with D perhaps matching TRBD1 (5 bases). This CDR3 region has 16 residues. Looked up from germline, CDR1 is MNHEY and CDR2 is SMNVEV (reference sequence). V lost 6 bases, J lost 0 bases, and 18 bases lay in between.

This clone was observed a few times. The chain is built from TRBV14 and TRBJ2-7; 13 positions match TRBD2. Per the germline V gene, CDR1 is SGHDN and CDR2 is FVKESK. This CDR3 has 16 amino acids. J gave up 6 bases and V 1 base, and 6 bases lay outside the gene matches. In DNA form, the CDR3 reads TGTGCCAGCAGCCAAGGAGGACTAGCGGGAGATCTCGAGCAGTACTTC. Translation: CASSQGGLAGDLEQYF.

This chain joins TRBV15 and TRBJ1-4; D is uncertain. Per germline, CDR1 LNHNV and CDR2 YYDKDF (reference sequence). This CDR3 comprises 15 residues. Trimming left V 5 bases short and J 3 bases short, with 13 bases between. The CDR3 nucleotides read TGTGCCACCAGCGATGAAGGGAGTCCTAATGAAAAACTGTTTTTT. Protein: CATSDEGSPNEKLFF.

As DNA, the CDR3 is TGTGCCAGCAGCGGGGACAGGGGGATCGGTCAGCCCCAGCATTTT. Its protein product is CASSGDRGIGQPQHF. V gene TRBV2 combines with J gene TRBJ1-5; TRBD1 matches at 11 bases. The length of the CDR3 is 15 residues. CDR1 SNHLY and CDR2 FYNNEI come from the germline V gene. V lost 6 bases, J lost 6 bases, and 7 bases stayed unmatched.

The V call is TRBV2, the J call TRBJ2-5; 7 bases align to TRBD1. The CDR3 covers 12 residues. Germline trimming cut 6 bases from V and 9 bases from J; bases unmatched to any gene: 7. Germline V gene lookup returns CDR1 SNHLY and CDR2 FYNNEI. CDR3 nucleotides: TGTGCCAGCAGCCGGGACAGCATAGCCCAGTACTTC. Amino acid sequence: CASSRDSIAQYF.

The chain uses TRBV28 and TRBJ2-1; 12 bases match TRBD1. Germline CDR1 is MDHEN and CDR2 is SYDVKM. The length of the CDR3 is 15 residues. V was clipped by 2 bases and J by 9 bases; unmatched bases: 5. This chain's CDR3 is CASSLPGQGAREQFF. CDR3 bases: TGTGCCAGCAGTTTACCGGGACAGGGGGCACGTGAGCAGTTCTTC.

The chain joins TRBV4-1 to TRBJ2-1, with no clear D. This CDR3 is 17 amino acids long. Germline values: CDR1 MGHRA, CDR2 YSYEKL. Trimming removed 2 bases at V and 0 bases at J, with 14 bases between. The CDR3 loop reads CASSQFLGGSSYNEQFF. DNA for the CDR3: TGCGCCAGCAGCCAATTCCTCGGCGGTAGCTCCTACAATGAGCAGTTCTTC.

The chain links TRBV2 to TRBJ2-2; D is unresolved. The germline V gene encodes CDR1 SNHLY and CDR2 FYNNEI. The CDR3 totals 13 residues. V was pared by 4 bases and J by 6 bases, with 9 bases between. For the CDR3, the DNA is TGTGCCAGCAGTGCCAGCGACCCCGGGGAGCTGTTTTTT. It encodes CASSASDPGELFF.

This chain joins TRBV6-6 and TRBJ2-7, with TRBD1 as a possible D gene (6 bases). CDR1 MNHNY and CDR2 SVGAGI come from the germline V gene (reference sequence). This CDR3 region has 13 residues. The ends were cut back, 4 bases at V and 3 bases at J, with 10 bases in the middle. The chain's CDR3 is CASSFDRRYEQYF. The CDR3 nucleotides read TGTGCCAGCAGTTTTGACAGGCGCTACGAGCAGTACTTC.